This TCR beta chain came from a study of CD8 T cell repertoires and HIV-1 epitope variants. Across the study: Separate wells received one of Twenty-five Gag or Nef variant peptides.

TCRdb's copy holds only in-frame clones and misses some; the assay was immunoSEQ multiplex PCR. Here the sample spans more than 4,000 clones, just over 65% being singletons. From germline, CDR1 is SGHDT and CDR2 YYEEEE. The CDR3 has 15 amino acids. Regarding this clone: What it binds is unknown.

This receptor was taken from a male donor with HIV. Sequencing input: cultured CD8+ T cells derived from PBMCs. The rearrangement joins TRBV5-6 to TRBJ2-5; TRBD2 agrees at 13 bases. The last part of the DNA fits TRBJ2-7 better; the J call may be wrong. Here the CDR3 DNA reads TGTGCCAGCAGCCCGGGACTAGCGGGAAGCTACGAGCAGTACTTC. Amino acid sequence: CASSPGLAGSYEQYF.